This T cell receptor beta chain is from a study of pediatric ulcerative colitis. To note about this clone: Its antigen is still unknown.

CDR1 is MNHEY, CDR2 SMNVEV, per germline (reference sequence). V shed 4 bases, J shed 4 bases, and the junction held 9 bases outside the gene matches. The CDR3 totals 16 residues. TCRdb keeps only in-frame clones here, not all; method: immunoSEQ multiplex PCR. The repertoire holds under 6,000 clones, 89% seen once, with 2% to 2.5% in the top ten. At colonoscopy, a blood sample was also collected. Study results and caveats: A couple of patients had blood samples with substantially reduced template counts. This repertoire reflects total lymphocytes rather than subpopulations like regulatory T cells.

This TCR was sampled from a boy aged 5-17 years with mild ulcerative colitis. Material for sequencing was blood. The chain has TRBV27 and TRBJ1-1, with TRBD1 matching 10 bases. CDR3 nucleotides: TGTGCCAGCAGTTCCCGACAGGGGGCGTATTTCACTGAAGCTTTCTTT. It codes for CASSSRQGAYFTEAFF.